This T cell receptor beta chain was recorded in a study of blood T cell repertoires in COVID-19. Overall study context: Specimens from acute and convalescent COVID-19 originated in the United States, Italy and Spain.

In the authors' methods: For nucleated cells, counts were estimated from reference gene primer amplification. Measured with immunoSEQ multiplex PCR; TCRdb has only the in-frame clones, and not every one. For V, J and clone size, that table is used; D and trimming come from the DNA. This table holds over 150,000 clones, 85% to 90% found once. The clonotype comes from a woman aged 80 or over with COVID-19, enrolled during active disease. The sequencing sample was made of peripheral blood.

This CDR3 reads CASSPLMGPTDTQYF. The CDR3 DNA reads TGTGCCAGTAGTCCTCTAATGGGCCCCACAGATACGCAGTATTTT. The chain uses TRBV19 and TRBJ2-3, with D unclear. V dropped 5 bases and J dropped 2 bases, with 14 bases sitting between them. CDR3 length: 15 amino acids. CDR1 is LNHDA and CDR2 is SQIVND in the germline V gene (reference sequence).